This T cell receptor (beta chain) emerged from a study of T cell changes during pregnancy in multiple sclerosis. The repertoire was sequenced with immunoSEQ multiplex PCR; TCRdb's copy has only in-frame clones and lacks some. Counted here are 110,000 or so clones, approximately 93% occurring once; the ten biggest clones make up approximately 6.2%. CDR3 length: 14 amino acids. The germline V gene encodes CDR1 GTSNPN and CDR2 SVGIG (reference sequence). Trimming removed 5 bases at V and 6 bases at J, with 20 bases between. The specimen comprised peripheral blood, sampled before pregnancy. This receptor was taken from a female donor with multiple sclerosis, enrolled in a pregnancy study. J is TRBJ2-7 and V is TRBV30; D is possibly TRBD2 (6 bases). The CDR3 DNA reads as TGTGCCTGGGGTCCCCGGGACTTCAAAACCGAGCAGTACTTC. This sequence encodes CAWGPRDFKTEQYF. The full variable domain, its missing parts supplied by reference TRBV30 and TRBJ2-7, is SQTIHQWPATLVQPVGSPLSLECTVEGTSNPNLYWYRQAAGRGLQLLFYSVGIGQISSEVPQNLSASRPQDRQFILSSKKLLLSDSGFYLCAWGPRDFKTEQYFGPGTRLTVT.